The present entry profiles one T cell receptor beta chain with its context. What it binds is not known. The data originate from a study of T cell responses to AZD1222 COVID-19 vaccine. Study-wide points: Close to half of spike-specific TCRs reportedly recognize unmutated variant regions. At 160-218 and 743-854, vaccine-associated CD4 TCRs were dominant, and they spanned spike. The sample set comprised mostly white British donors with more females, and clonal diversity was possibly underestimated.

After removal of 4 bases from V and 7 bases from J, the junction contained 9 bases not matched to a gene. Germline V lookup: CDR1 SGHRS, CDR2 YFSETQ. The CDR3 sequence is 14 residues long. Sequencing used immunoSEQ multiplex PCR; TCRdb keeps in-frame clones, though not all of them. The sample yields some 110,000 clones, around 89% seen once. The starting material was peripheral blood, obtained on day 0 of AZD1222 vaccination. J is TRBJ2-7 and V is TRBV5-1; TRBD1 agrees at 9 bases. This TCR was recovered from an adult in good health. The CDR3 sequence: CASSQDRGEWEQYF. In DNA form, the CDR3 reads TGCGCCAGCAGCCAGGACAGGGGAGAATGGGAGCAGTACTTC. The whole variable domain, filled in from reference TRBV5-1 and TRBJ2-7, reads KAGVTQTPRYLIKTRGQQVTLSCSPISGHRSVSWYQQTPGQGLQFLFEYFSETQRNKGNFPGRFSGRQFSNSRSEMNVSTLELGDSALYLCASSQDRGEWEQYFGPGTRLTVT.